A single sample is the source of the 8 T cell receptor beta chains below, sequenced in a study of blood T cell repertoires in COVID-19. The assay was immunoSEQ multiplex PCR, and TCRdb's table has in-frame clones only and misses some. The data show around 30,000 clones, with about nine tenths seen just once and approximately 8% held by the top ten. The sequenced sample consisted of peripheral blood. Every receptor here comes from a man between 65 and 79 years old with active or convalescent COVID-19.

This chain uses TRBV7-2 with TRBJ1-1; D gene ambiguous. Deletions cut 7 bases from V and 0 bases from J, with 9 bases between. Per germline, CDR1 SGHTA and CDR2 FQGNSA. This CDR3 has 13 amino acids. The DNA for the CDR3 is TGTGCCAGCACCTACTCGGTGAACACTGAAGCTTTCTTT. Translated: CASTYSVNTEAFF.

V usage is TRBV5-4 and J usage is TRBJ2-3, with 9 bases aligning to TRBD1. The length of the CDR3 is 15 residues. Per the germline V gene, CDR1 is SGHNT and CDR2 is YYREEE (reference sequence). With 4 bases clipped from V and 6 bases from J, the junction kept 9 bases outside the gene matches. CDR3 nucleotide sequence: TGTGCCAGCAGCCCCGCGGGACAGGGAGACGATACGCAGTATTTT. Protein sequence: CASSPAGQGDDTQYF.

The chain has TRBV5-1 and TRBJ2-5; tentatively, D is TRBD2 (5 bases). Trimming left V 5 bases short and J 4 bases short, with 15 bases between. This CDR3 region has 14 residues. Germline CDR1 and CDR2: SGHRS and YFSETQ. DNA for the CDR3: TGCGCCAGCAGAGAAGAGGGATTAAGAGAGACCCAGTACTTC. It encodes CASREEGLRETQYF.

About this clone itself: The junction departs from germline at one end; a sequencing error may be responsible. The rearrangement links TRBV9 to TRBJ1-1; 7 bases agree with TRBD1. Germline V lookup: CDR1 SGDLS, CDR2 YYNGEE. This CDR3 region has 14 residues. The CDR3 loop reads CASTVTGTETEAFF. CDR3 bases: TGTGCCAGCACCGTAACCGGGACAGAGACTGAAGCTTTCTTT.

J is TRBJ1-4 and V is TRBV5-8; no definite D call. Germline CDR1 is SGHTS and CDR2 is YDEGEE. V gave up 0 bases and J gave up 0 bases, with 6 bases separating them. CDR3 size: 15 residues. Here the CDR3 reads CASSLATSTNEKLFF. The CDR3 bases are TGTGCCAGCAGCTTGGCCACATCAACTAATGAAAAACTGTTTTTT.

The chain is built from TRBV11-2 and TRBJ2-7; tentatively, D is TRBD1 (6 bases). Germline V CDR1 and CDR2: SGHAT, FQNNGV. V was pared by 4 bases and J by 3 bases, with 13 bases between. This CDR3 spans 14 amino acids. The CDR3 loop is CASSYRQASYEQYV. The CDR3 nucleotides are TGTGCCAGCAGCTACAGACAGGCAAGCTACGAGCAGTACGTC.

This clone was counted a single time. V and J are TRBV7-2 and TRBJ2-7; 7 bases line up with TRBD2. The CDR3 loop spans 13 amino acids. The V gene's germline CDR1 is SGHTA and CDR2 FQGNSA. The V segment lost 3 bases and the J segment 4 bases; nucleotides outside the gene matches: 3. CDR3 DNA: TGTGCCAGCAGCTTGATTAGCGGGTACGAGCAGTACTTC. This sequence encodes CASSLISGYEQYF.

J is TRBJ1-1 and V is TRBV19; a weak D match, TRBD1 (5 bases). Per the germline V gene, CDR1 is LNHDA and CDR2 is SQIVND (reference sequence). The V and J ends lost 1 base and 7 bases respectively, with 10 bases between them. CDR3 size: 13 residues. The CDR3 coding sequence is TGTGCCAGTAGTATAGCCAGGGATTATGAAGCTTTCTTT. It codes for CASSIARDYEAFF.